This T cell receptor beta chain comes out of a study of T cells in Graves' hyperthyroidism and ophthalmopathy. This clonotype was recorded at least ten times. The definition of stable Graves' hyperthyroidism was no ophthalmopathy progression within 18 months. PBMCs came from over 8.5 ml fresh peripheral blood. CDR1 is SGHTA, CDR2 FQGNSA, per germline. The ends were cut back, 0 bases at V and 4 bases at J, with 10 bases in the middle. This CDR3 comprises 15 residues. There were TCR beta CDR3 regions amplified from RNA transcripts. The primer set for the first-round RT-PCR of the TCR CDR3 was HTBI. TCRdb passed the multiplex PCR reads through MiXCR, listing each CDR3 protein once. The table includes approximately 640,000 distinct CDR3 sequences, 17% detected once.

Input material: blood. The V and J genes are TRBV7-2 and TRBJ1-5, with D possibly being TRBD1 (5 bases). The sequence was obtained from a man over 45 with Graves' hyperthyroidism. As DNA, the CDR3 is TGTGCCAGCAGCTTAGCGCCGGGGGGAAATCAGCCCCAGCATTTT. As protein: CASSLAPGGNQPQHF.